This T cell receptor (beta chain) was captured in a study of shared clonotypes between healthy human individuals (dated by TCRdb to the early 2020s). A note on the overall study: A few men and two women, aged 18 to 49 years, made up the cohort. Leukapheresis yielded between about 0.8 and 8.9 billion PBMCs per donor. For each donor, CD4 naive and CD4 memory were each run on three plates, CD8 naive on two plates, and CD8 memory on one plate. Different laboratories and diverse techniques were used to prepare libraries and sequence TCR repertoires, to increase sequencing depth and limit assay-specific biases. Blood TCR repertoires of about five healthy adults were deeply sequenced to estimate repertoire size and the extent of clonotype sharing between individuals.

Study-wide findings and limitations: The genetic and exposure-history diversity represented was limited by the small number of donors. Clonotypes shared by all four sorted-subset donors showed higher generation probabilities than non-shared clonotypes. Sampling was restricted to blood, and TCR repertoires in tissues likely differ from the TCR repertoires found in blood. Across several donors, approximately 5% of naive CD4, around 3.3% of naive CD8, 2.3% of memory CD4, and roughly 0.41% of memory CD8 clonotypes were shared. Based on pairwise subsampling, the degree of clonotype sharing among donors was expected to be affected by sequencing depth. Incomplete sequencing was indicated by rarefaction of sorted-subset datasets, despite the large sequencing depth. Naive subsets generally had larger estimated clonotype richness than memory subsets did.

V is reduced by 2 bases and J by 3 bases, leaving a spacing of 9 bases between them. The CDR3 sequence holds 13 residues, the cysteine and phenylalanine included. Of the read, only the CDR3 DNA is kept; its 39 bases are in frame from base 1. Taken from the germline V gene, the CDR1 and CDR2 loops are SGHTS and YDEGEE. Using the deep immunoSEQ assay, TCR CDR3 regions were amplified from genomic DNA by multiplex PCR. For each cell subset, the extracted genomic DNA was distributed evenly across all wells of several immunoSEQ 96-well plates, and each plate served as one replicate. For sorted subsets, 150 to 200 ng genomic DNA, equal to tens of thousands of T cell genomes, was loaded into each replicate PCR. Purified libraries were measured with a Qubit 3.0 fluorometer, size-checked on a Bioanalyzer 2100, and measured again with the KAPA Library Quantification kit. Every immunoSEQ 96-well plate was sequenced on a separate single-read 150-cycle Illumina NextSeq 550 flow cell. In the authors' own workflow: Because the immunoSEQ output included only junctional sequences and no quality scores, the filtering could not be the same as the filtering used for full-length reads. To assign V/J genes and CDR3, sequences were annotated using PyIR, a Python wrapper for IgBLAST v1.9, with IMGT germline references. Reads with weak V/J assignments (E-value above 1e-6), missing CDR3, stop codons, out-of-frame junctions, or ambiguous translated residues were removed. V3J clonotypes were defined as sequences sharing the same inferred V gene, J gene, and CDR3 amino acid sequence. Percentage overlap between repertoires was computed as shared unique clonotypes divided by the size of the smaller repertoire. Richness of each repertoire was evaluated using RTK rarefaction, the Chao1 estimator, and Recon v2.1 estimates of unobserved clonotypes. Generation probabilities for all TCRbeta clonotypes obtained by the gDNA method from a few donors were computed using OLGA. Sourced from immuneACCESS, this table was stored by TCRdb with only in-frame sequences that have V and J called. A share of the clones is absent; for the studies checked, an unresolved V gene accounts for under half, and the remainder has no known explanation. The V and J calls and clone size are taken from that table; D and trimming were inferred from the DNA. In this sample the table shows more than 1 million clones, around 78% of which occur a single time. The ten largest account for approximately 0.56% of the sample.

Worth noting for this clone: The antigen it recognizes is unknown. It has no much larger one-base neighbor in the sample; base qualities were not kept.

Healthy HIV-negative adults with no recently reported acute infections or vaccinations were included as donors. Every donor was a Caucasian adult residing in Nashville, Tennessee, USA. Magnetic negative selection was used to enrich CD4+ T cells, after which naive cells were positively selected on CD45RA and the negative fraction became the memory subset. Blood was obtained by leukapheresis, after which PBMCs were separated by Ficoll-Histopaque density gradient centrifugation and cryopreserved in liquid nitrogen vapor phase. Analytical flow cytometry was used to check the purity and quantity of every magnetically sorted T cell population. Genomic DNA was isolated from every sorted fraction and measured by UV absorbance on a Nanodrop 2000c.

The sequence links TRBV5-8 to TRBJ2-7; the D gene is not confidently resolved. The sample taken for sequencing was memory CD4+ T cells from PBMCs. The sample's cell subset or site label, decoded: CD45RA-negative fraction. The TCR sequence derives from a man aged 18 to 29 in good health. Some clones in this sample may be carry-over from other donors' samples. The DNA reads as follows: TGTGCCAGCAGCTTCGGCGGTCTCTACGAGCAGTACTTC. Translated, it reads CASSFGGLYEQYF.